This T cell receptor (beta chain) was identified in a study of OX40 agonist ivuxolimab in advanced cancers. Looking at the study overall: The patients received agonistic anti-OX40 (CD134) antibody ivuxolimab.

Germline V gene sequence: CDR1 SGHKS, CDR2 YYEKEE (reference sequence). CDR3 length: 14 amino acids. V was pared by 0 bases and J by 1 base, with 8 bases between. TCRdb keeps only in-frame clones here, not all; method: immunoSEQ multiplex PCR. The sample consists of 20,000 to 25,000 clones, 80% to 90% of them appearing once. On this clone: Its antigen is not identified.

Study-wide points: Low normalized T-cell clonal expansion also characterized some of the nonresponders. At 0.1 to 3.0 mg/kg and by week 6, CD4+ and CD8+ T cells in the blood had expanded clonally.

The specimen comprised CD4+ or CD8+ T cells sorted from blood, sampled in a trial of the OX40 agonist ivuxolimab. This receptor was taken from an adult with an advanced solid tumor such as melanoma, head and neck, liver or kidney cancer. V and J are TRBV5-5 and TRBJ2-7; D remains unclear. CDR3 residues: CASSLAKGSYEQYF. The DNA for the CDR3 is TGTGCCAGCAGCTTGGCCAAAGGATCCTACGAGCAGTACTTC.